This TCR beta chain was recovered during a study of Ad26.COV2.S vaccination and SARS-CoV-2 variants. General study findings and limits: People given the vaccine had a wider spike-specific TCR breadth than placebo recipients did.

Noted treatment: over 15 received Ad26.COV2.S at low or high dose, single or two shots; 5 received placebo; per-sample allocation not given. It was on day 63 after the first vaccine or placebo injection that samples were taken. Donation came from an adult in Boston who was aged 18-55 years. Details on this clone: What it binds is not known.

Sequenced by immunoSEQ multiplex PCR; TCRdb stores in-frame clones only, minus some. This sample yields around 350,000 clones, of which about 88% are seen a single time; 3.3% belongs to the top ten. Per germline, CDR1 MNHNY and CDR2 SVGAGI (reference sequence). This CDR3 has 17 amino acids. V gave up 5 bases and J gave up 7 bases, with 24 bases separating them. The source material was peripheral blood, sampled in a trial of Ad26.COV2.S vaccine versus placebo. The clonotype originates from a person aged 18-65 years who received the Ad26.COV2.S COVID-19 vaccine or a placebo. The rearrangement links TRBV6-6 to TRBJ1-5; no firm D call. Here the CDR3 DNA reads TGTGCCAGCAGTCAATCCCTCCCGGGTGGTAACATGCAGCCCCAGCATTTT. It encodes CASSQSLPGGNMQPQHF.